This T cell receptor beta chain stems from a study of blood T cell repertoires in COVID-19. This table comes from immunoSEQ multiplex PCR, and its TCRdb copy is limited to in-frame clones, with some not included. The sample lists tens of thousands of clones; about nine tenths were seen once. This clone was detected ten times or more. The length of the CDR3 is 11 residues. V shed 1 base and J shed 8 bases, with 5 bases lying between them. Looked up from germline, CDR1 is LGHDT and CDR2 is YNNKEL (reference sequence). The J gene is TRBJ1-2, the V gene TRBV3-1 (or the pseudogene TRBV3-2); the D is unclear. Source material: peripheral blood. This TCR came from a man aged 45-65 years with active COVID-19. The CDR3: CASSQVGGYTF. CDR3 nucleotide sequence: TGTGCCAGCAGCCAAGTGGGCGGCTACACCTTC.